This TCR beta chain emerged from a study of cytomegalovirus exposure and HLA in healthy donors. About the study: In terms of ancestry, the Caucasian-associated cluster contained about 81% of the 300 to 400 genotyped donors.

A multiplex PCR was run with 60 Vbeta primers and 13 Jbeta primers. TCRdb's copy holds only in-frame clones and misses some; the assay was immunoSEQ multiplex PCR. Among about 140,000 clones, roughly 77% were seen once, and the ten largest hold approximately 4.3%. Comment on this clone: Its specificity is not known.

Findings and limits, study-wide: Rarity held for most TCR sequences, but there were some public TCRs that occurred in many donors.

This receptor was identified in a man aged 25-40 years in good health. The source material was PBMCs.

The CDR3 spells CASSPPAGGSYGYTF. CDR3 nucleotide sequence: TGTGCCAGCTCACCACCGGCAGGGGGAAGCTATGGCTACACCTTC. The V and J genes are TRBV18 and TRBJ1-2, with 7 nucleotides matching TRBD1. The germline CDR1 and CDR2 sequences are KGHSH and LQKENI. Trimming at V came to 0 bases and at J to 4 bases, leaving 5 bases not matched to a gene. The length of the CDR3 is 15 residues.